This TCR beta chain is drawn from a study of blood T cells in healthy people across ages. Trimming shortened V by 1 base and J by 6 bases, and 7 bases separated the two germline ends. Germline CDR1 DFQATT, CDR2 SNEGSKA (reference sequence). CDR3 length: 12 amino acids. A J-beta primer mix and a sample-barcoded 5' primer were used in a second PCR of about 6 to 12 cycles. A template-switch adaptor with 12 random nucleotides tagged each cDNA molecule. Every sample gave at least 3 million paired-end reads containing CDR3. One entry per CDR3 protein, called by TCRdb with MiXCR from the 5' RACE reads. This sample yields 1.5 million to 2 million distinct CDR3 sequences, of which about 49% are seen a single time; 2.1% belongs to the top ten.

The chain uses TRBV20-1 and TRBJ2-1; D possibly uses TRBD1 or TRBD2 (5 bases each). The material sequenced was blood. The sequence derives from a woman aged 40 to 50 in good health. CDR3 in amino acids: CSARGDVNEQFF. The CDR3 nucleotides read TGCAGTGCTAGAGGGGACGTCAATGAGCAGTTCTTC.